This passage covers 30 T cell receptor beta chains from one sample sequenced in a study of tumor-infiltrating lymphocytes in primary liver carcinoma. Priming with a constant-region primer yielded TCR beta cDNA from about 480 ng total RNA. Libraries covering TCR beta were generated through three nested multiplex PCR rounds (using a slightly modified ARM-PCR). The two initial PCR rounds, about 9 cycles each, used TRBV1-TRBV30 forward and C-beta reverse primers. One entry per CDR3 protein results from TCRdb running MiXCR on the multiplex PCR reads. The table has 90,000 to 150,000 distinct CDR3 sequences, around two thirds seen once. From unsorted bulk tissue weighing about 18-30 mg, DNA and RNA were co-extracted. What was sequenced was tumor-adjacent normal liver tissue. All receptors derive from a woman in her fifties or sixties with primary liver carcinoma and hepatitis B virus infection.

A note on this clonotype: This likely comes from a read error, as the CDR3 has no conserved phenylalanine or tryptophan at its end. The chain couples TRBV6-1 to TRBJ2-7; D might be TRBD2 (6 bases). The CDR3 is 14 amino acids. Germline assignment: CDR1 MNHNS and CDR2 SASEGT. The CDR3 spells CASSVRDSYYGQYI. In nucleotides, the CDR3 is TGTGCCAGCAGCGTCCGGGACTCCTACTACGGGCAGTACATC.

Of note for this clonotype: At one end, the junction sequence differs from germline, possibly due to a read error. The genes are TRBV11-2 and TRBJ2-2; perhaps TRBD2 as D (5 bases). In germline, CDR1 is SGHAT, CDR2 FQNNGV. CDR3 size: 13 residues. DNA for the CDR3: TGTGTCAGCAGTTTAGATAGGACTGGGGTGCTGTTTTTT. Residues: CVSSLDRTGVLFF.

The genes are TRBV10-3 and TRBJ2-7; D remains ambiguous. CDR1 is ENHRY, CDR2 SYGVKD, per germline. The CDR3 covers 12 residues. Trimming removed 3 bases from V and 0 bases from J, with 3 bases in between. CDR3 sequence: CAISEDSYEQYF. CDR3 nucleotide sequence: TGTGCCATCAGTGAAGACTCCTACGAGCAGTACTTC.

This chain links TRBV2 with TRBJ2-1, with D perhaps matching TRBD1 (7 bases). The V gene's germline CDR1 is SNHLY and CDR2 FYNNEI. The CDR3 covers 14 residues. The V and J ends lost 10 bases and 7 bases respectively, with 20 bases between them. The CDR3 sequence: CAIYRAQGGNEQFF. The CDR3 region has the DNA TGTGCCATATACAGGGCCCAGGGGGGTAATGAGCAGTTCTTC.

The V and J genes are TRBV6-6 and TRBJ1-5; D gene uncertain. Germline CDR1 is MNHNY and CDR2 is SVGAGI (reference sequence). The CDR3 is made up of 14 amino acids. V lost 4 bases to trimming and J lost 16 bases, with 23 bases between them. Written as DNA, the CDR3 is TGTGCCAGCAGTTTGGTGGGAAGCAATCAGCCCTATCATTTT. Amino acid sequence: CASSLVGSNQPYHF.

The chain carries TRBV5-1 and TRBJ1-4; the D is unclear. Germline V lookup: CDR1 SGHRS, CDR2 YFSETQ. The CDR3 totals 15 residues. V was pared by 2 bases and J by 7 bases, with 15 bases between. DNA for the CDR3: TGCGCCAGCAGCTTAGACCCCGGAGGGAGTGAAAAACTGTTTTTT. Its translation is CASSLDPGGSEKLFF.

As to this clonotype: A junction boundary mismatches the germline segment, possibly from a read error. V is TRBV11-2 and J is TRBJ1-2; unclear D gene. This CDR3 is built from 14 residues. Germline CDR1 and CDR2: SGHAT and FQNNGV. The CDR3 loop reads CASSLIGSGYGYTF. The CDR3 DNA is TGTGCCAGTAGCTTAATAGGGTCGGGCTATGGCTACACCTTC.

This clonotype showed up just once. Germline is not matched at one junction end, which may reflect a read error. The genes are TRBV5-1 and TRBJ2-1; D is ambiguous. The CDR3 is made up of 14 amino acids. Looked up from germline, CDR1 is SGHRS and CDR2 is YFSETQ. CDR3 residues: CASSLGWSYDEQFF. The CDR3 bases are TGCGCCAGCAGCTTGGGGTGGTCCTACGATGAGCAGTTCTTC.

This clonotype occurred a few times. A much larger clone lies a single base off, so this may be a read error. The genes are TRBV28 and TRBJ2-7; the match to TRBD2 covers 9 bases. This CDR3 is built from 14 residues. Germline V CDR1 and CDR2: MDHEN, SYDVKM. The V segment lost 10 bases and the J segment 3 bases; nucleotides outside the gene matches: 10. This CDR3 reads CATGRTSADYEQYF. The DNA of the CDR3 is TGTGCCACCGGCCGGACTAGCGCCGACTACGAGCAGTACTTC.

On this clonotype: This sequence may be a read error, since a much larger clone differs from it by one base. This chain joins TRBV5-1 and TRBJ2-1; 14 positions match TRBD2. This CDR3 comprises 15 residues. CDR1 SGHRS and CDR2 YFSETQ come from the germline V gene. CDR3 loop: CASNLEGLAGGEQFF. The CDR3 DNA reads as TGCGCCAGCAACTTGGAAGGACTAGCGGGAGGTGAGCAGTTCTTC. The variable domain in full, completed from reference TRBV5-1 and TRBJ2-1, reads KAGVTQTPRYLIKTRGQQVTLSCSPISGHRSVSWYQQTPGQGLQFLFEYFSETQRNKGNFPGRFSGRQFSNSRSEMNVSTLELGDSALYLCASNLEGLAGGEQFFGPGTRLTVL.

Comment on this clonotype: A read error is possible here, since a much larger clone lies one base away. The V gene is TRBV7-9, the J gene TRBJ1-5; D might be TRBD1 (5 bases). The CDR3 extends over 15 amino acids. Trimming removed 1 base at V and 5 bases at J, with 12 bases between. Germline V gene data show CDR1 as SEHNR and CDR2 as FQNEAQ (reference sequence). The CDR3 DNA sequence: TGTGCCAGCAGCTTAGGATCGGGGGTGGATCAGCCCCAGCATTTT. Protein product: CASSLGSGVDQPQHF.

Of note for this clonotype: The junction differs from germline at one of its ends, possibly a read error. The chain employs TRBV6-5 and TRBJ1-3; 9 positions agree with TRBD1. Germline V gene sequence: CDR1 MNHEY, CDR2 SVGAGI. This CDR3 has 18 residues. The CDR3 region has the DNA TGTGCCAACACCCGGACAGGGGTCCCGATCGATTCTGGAAACATCATATATTTT. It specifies CANTRTGVPIDSGNIIYF.

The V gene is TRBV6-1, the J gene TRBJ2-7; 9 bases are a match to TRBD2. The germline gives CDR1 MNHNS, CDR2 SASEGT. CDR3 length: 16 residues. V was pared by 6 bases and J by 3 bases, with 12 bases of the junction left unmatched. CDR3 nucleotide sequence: TGTGCCAGCAGCCCCCTGGGGACTAGCAGTTACTACGAGCAGTACTTC. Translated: CASSPLGTSSYYEQYF.

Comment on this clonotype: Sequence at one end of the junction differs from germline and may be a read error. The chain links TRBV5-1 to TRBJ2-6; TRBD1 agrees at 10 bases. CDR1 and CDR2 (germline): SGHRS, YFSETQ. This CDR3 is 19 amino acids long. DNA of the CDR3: TGCGCCAGCAGCTTGGGGACAGGGGGTTCCCTCTCTGGGGCCAACGCCCTGACATTC. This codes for CASSLGTGGSLSGANALTF.

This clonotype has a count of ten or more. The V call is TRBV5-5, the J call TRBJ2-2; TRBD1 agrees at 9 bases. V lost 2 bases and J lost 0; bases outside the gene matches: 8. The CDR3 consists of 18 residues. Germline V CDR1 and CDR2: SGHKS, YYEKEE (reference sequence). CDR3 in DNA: TGTGCCAGCAGCTTTCGTGACAGGGGGTTCGCGAACACCGGGGAGCTGTTTTTT. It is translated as CASSFRDRGFANTGELFF.

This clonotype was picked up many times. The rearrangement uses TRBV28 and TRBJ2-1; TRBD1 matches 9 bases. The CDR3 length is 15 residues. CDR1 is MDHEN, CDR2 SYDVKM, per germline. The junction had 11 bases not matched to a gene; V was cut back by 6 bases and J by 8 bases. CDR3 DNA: TGTGCCAGCAGCCAAAGAGGGACAGGGAGCGATGAGCAGTTCTTC. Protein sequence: CASSQRGTGSDEQFF.

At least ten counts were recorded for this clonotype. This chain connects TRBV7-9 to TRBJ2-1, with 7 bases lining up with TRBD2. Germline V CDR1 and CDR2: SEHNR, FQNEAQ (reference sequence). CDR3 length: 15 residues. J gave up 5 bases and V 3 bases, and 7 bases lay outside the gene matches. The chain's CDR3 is CASSFPELADNEQFF. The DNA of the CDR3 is TGTGCCAGCAGCTTCCCCGAGCTAGCGGACAATGAGCAGTTCTTC.

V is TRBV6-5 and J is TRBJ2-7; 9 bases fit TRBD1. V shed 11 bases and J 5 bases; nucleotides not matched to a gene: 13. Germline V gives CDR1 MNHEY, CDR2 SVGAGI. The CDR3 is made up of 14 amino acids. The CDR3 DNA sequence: TGTGCCGGTCTTCCGGGACAGGGTTCGAACGAGCAGTACGTC. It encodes CAGLPGQGSNEQYV.

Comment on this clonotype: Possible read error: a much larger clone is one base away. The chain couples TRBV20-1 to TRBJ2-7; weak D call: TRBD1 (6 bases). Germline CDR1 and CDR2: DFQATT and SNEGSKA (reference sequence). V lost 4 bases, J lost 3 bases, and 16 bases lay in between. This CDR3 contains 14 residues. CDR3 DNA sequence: TGCAGTGCTATAGATCGGGAAGGGGGCTACGAGCAGTACTTC. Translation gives CSAIDREGGYEQYF.

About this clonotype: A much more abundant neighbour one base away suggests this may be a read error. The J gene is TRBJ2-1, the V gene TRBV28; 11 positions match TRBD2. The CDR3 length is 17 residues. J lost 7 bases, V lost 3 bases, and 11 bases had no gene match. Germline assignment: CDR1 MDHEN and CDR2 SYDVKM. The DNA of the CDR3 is TGTGCCAGCAGTTTCCCTCAACTAGCGGGAGCGGGAAATGAGCAGTTCTTC. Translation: CASSFPQLAGAGNEQFF. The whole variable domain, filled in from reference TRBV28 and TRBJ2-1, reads DVKVTQSSRYLVKRTGEKVFLECVQDMDHENMFWYRQDPGLGLRLIYFSYDVKMKEKGDIPEGYSVSREKKERFSLILESASTNQTSMYLCASSFPQLAGAGNEQFFGPGTRLTVL.

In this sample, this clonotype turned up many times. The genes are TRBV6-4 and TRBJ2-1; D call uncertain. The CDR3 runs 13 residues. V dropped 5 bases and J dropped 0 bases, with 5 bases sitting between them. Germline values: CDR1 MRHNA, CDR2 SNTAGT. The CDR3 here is CASSPDSYNEQFF. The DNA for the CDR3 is TGTGCCAGCAGTCCCGACTCCTACAATGAGCAGTTCTTC.

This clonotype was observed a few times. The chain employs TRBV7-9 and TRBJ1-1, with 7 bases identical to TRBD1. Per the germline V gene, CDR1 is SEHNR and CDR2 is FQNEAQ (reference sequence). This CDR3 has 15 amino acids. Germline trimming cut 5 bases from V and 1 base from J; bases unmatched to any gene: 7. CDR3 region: CASSPGGTANTEAFF. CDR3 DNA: TGTGCCAGCAGCCCAGGGGGGACAGCGAACACTGAAGCTTTCTTT. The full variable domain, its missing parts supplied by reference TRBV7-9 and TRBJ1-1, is DTGVSQNPRHKITKRGQNVTFRCDPISEHNRLYWYRQTLGQGPEFLTYFQNEAQLEKSRLLSDRFSAERPKGSFSTLEIQRTEQGDSAMYLCASSPGGTANTEAFFGQGTRLTVV.

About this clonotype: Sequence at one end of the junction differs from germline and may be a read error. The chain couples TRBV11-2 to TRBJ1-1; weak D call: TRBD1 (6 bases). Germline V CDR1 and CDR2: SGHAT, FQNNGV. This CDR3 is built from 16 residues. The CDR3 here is CASSATTGYISTQAFF. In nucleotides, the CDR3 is TGTGCCAGCAGCGCCACGACAGGATACATTAGCACTCAAGCTTTCTTT.

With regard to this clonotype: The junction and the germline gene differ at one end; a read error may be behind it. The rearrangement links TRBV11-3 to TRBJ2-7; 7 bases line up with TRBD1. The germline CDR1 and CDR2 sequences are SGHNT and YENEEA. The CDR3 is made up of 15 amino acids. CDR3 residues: CASSPGTVGNYEQYF. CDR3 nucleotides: TGTGCCAGCAGCCCCGGGACAGTGGGCAATTACGAGCAATACTTC.

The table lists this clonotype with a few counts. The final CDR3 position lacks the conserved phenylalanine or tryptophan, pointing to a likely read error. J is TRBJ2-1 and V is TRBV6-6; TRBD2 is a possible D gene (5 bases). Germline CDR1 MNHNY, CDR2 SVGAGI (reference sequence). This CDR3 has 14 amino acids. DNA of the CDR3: TGTTCCAGCACCCACGAGGGTTCCTACAATGAGCAGTTCTCC. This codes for CSSTHEGSYNEQFS.

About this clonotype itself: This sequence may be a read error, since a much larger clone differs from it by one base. CDR3 sequence: CASSGGRESSETQYF. As DNA, the CDR3 is TGTGCCAGCAGCGGAGGCAGGGAAAGTTCAGAGACCCAGTACTTC. The rearrangement links TRBV13 to TRBJ2-5; D possibly matches TRBD1 or TRBD2 (5 bases each). Germline-derived CDR1 and CDR2 are PRHDT and FYEKMQ (reference sequence). The CDR3 totals 15 residues. Between the trimmed V and J ends, which lost 5 bases and 4 bases, there was a span of 17 bases.

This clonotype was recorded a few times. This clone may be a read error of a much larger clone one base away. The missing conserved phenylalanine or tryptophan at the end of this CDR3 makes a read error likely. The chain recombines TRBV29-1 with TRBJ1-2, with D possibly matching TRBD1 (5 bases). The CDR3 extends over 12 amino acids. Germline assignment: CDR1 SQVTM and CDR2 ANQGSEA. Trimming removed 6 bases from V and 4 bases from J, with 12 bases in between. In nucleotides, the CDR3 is TGCAGCGTCCCCAGGGTCCCCTATGGCTACACCCTC. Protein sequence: CSVPRVPYGYTL.

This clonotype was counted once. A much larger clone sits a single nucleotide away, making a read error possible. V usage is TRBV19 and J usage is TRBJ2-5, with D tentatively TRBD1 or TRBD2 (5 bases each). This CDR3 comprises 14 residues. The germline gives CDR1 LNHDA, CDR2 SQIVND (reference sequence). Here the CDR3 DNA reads TGTGTCAGTAACACCCCGGGACGCCAAGAGACCCAGTACTTC. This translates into CVSNTPGRQETQYF.

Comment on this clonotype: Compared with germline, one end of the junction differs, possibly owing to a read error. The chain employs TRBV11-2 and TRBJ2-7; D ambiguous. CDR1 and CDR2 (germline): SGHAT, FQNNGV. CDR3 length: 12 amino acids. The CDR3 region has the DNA TGTGCTAGCAGCTTAGGCGGCCACGAGCAGTACTTC. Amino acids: CASSLGGHEQYF.

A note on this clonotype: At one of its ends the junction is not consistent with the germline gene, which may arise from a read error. The CDR3 sequence: CAWSPSVSGNPAKNIQYF. The DNA for the CDR3 is TGTGCCTGGAGTCCCAGTGTCTCGGGGAATCCCGCCAAAAACATTCAGTATTTC. This rearrangement joins TRBV30 to TRBJ2-4; a weak D match, TRBD2 (5 bases). This CDR3 is 18 amino acids long. Germline CDR1 is GTSNPN and CDR2 is SVGIG (reference sequence).